Listed below are T cell receptor beta chains from one sample, sequenced in a study of cytomegalovirus exposure and HLA in healthy donors. Measured with immunoSEQ multiplex PCR; TCRdb has only the in-frame clones, and not every one. The sample consists of 200,000 to 250,000 clones, over 65% of them appearing once. What was sequenced was PBMCs. These receptors all stem from a man between 18 and 35 years old in good health and CMV-seronegative. Both conserved end residues are part of each CDR3. The order of the fields is V gene, CDR3 length, J gene, clone size, D gene, CDR3 DNA, CDR3 protein. D genes are given only for firm matches. Only some rows state a clone size, as once, few, many or a class for expanded clones.

TRBV2	15	TRBJ1-5	.	TRBD1	TGTGCCAGCAGTGAGGGACAGGGGGCTAGTCAGCCCCAGCATTTT	CASSEGQGASQPQHF
TRBV27	14	TRBJ2-7	.	.	TGTGCCAGCAGTTTATGGACAGCCCCTAGGGAGCAGTACTTC	CASSLWTAPREQYF
TRBV2	12	TRBJ2-3	.	.	TGTGCCAGCAGCGGGGATACAGATACGCAGTATTTT	CASSGDTDTQYF
TRBV19	13	TRBJ1-1	.	TRBD1	TGTGCCAGTAGGCGGACAGGGAACACTGAAGCTTTCTTT	CASRRTGNTEAFF
TRBV28	14	TRBJ1-2	.	TRBD1	TGTGCCAGCAGTAGAACAGGGGGCGGGTATGGCTACACCTTC	CASSRTGGGYGYTF
TRBV2	14	TRBJ1-1	.	TRBD1	TGTGCCAGCAGTTCGCGAATACAGGGGACTGAAGCTTTCTTT	CASSSRIQGTEAFF
TRBV5-1	15	TRBJ1-1	.	.	TGCGCCAGCAGCTCATGGACAGCGGCGGGCACTGAAGCTTTCTTT	CASSSWTAAGTEAFF
TRBV19	14	TRBJ1-1	few	.	TGTGCCAGTAGCCACAGGGTCATGAACACTGAAGCTTTCTTT	CASSHRVMNTEAFF
TRBV6-1	15	TRBJ1-2	.	.	TGTGCCAGAGTAAAAGCGGGGGAGGGTCACTATGGCTACACCTTC	CARVKAGEGHYGYTF
TRBV5-1	14	TRBJ1-1	.	.	TGCGCCAGCAGCAAGGACAGTATGAACACTGAAGCTTTCTTT	CASSKDSMNTEAFF
TRBV28	16	TRBJ1-2	.	TRBD1	TGTGCCAGCAGTTCCGGGGACAGGTCCCCCTACTATGGCTACACCTTC	CASSSGDRSPYYGYTF
TRBV4-1	15	TRBJ2-3	.	.	TGCGCCAGCAGCCAAGGTCTTAGACAGCTCGATACGCAGTATTTT	CASSQGLRQLDTQYF
TRBV10-3	15	TRBJ1-2	few	TRBD1	TGTGCCATCAGTGACCCCTACGGGACAGGGTTCGGCTACACCTTC	CAISDPYGTGFGYTF
TRBV5-4	14	TRBJ1-1	.	.	TGTGCCAGCAGCTCCCCGCGGGGCCACACTGAAGCTTTCTTT	CASSSPRGHTEAFF
TRBV28	14	TRBJ2-7	.	.	TGTGCCAGCAGTATCAGGGAAATTAACGACGAGCAGTACTTC	CASSIREINDEQYF
TRBV4-1	13	TRBJ1-2	.	TRBD1	TGCGCCAGCAGCCACGGACAGGGGGACGGCTACACCTTC	CASSHGQGDGYTF
TRBV4-1	15	TRBJ2-3	few	.	TGCGCCAGCAGAGAGGCCCAGGGCAGTTCAGATACGCAGTATTTT	CASREAQGSSDTQYF
TRBV28	15	TRBJ2-7	few	TRBD1	TGTGCCAGCAGCCCCGGGACAGGGATTTTGTACGAGCAGTACTTC	CASSPGTGILYEQYF
TRBV2	16	TRBJ1-1	.	TRBD1	TGTGCCAGCAGTCCCGGACAGGGGGCAAAGAACACTGAAGCTTTCTTT	CASSPGQGAKNTEAFF
TRBV5-1	15	TRBJ2-7	few	TRBD2	TGCGCCAGCACCTGGACTAGCGGAAGCTCCTACGAGCAGTACTTC	CASTWTSGSSYEQYF
TRBV5-8	13	TRBJ2-3	.	TRBD2	TGTGCCAGCACCCCGGGGGGGGCAGATACGCAGTATTTT	CASTPGGADTQYF
TRBV7-9	15	TRBJ2-2	.	.	TGTGCCAGCTCCTGGGGAGGCCCGAACACCGGGGAGCTGTTTTTT	CASSWGGPNTGELFF
TRBV5-1	16	TRBJ2-1	.	TRBD1	TGCGCCAGCACCATGACGACAGGGGGCGCCCCCAATGAGCAGTTCTTC	CASTMTTGGAPNEQFF
TRBV28	13	TRBJ2-5	few	TRBD1	TGTGCCAGCAGTACGGGACAGCAAGAGACCCAGTACTTC	CASSTGQQETQYF
TRBV7-9	15	TRBJ2-7	.	TRBD2	TGTTCCAGCAGCACGGGACTAGCGGGCCAGCTGGGGCAGTACTTC	CSSSTGLAGQLGQYF
TRBV27	16	TRBJ2-5	.	TRBD1	TGTGCCAGCAGTTTCCTCCGGGACAGGCCCGCAGAGACCCAGTACTTC	CASSFLRDRPAETQYF
TRBV5-6	16	TRBJ2-4	.	TRBD1	TGTGCCAGCAGCTTCTTATGGGGACAGGGTTTGAACATTCAGTACTTC	CASSFLWGQGLNIQYF